The 14 T cell receptor beta chains reported below all come from one sample, sequenced in a study of immune evolution from preneoplasia to lung adenocarcinoma. Here immunoSEQ multiplex PCR was the method, and the copy in TCRdb shows in-frame clones only, minus some. This table has about 4,900 clones, approximately 86% appearing once. Sequencing was performed on FFPE invasive lung adenocarcinoma tissue. The receptors were gathered from a person between 45 and 65 years old with lung adenocarcinoma.

This chain uses TRBV5-6 with TRBJ2-5; D is unclear. From germline, CDR1 is SGHDT and CDR2 YYEEEE. The V end was cut by 0 bases, the J end by 3 bases, with 15 bases between. The CDR3 runs 16 residues. The CDR3 loop is CASSLGATPSKETQYF. The CDR3 DNA is TGTGCCAGCAGCTTGGGGGCAACACCATCAAAAGAGACCCAGTACTTC.

The chain is built from TRBV30 and TRBJ2-7; 9 nucleotides agree with TRBD1. CDR3 length: 14 amino acids. Germline trimming cut 0 bases from V and 3 bases from J; bases unmatched to any gene: 3. Germline assignment: CDR1 GTSNPN and CDR2 SVGIG (reference sequence). CDR3 sequence (DNA): TGTGCCTGGAGTGTCCCGGGACAGGGCTACGAGCAGTACTTC. This codes for CAWSVPGQGYEQYF. The full variable domain, with the rest looked up from reference TRBV30 and TRBJ2-7, is SQTIHQWPATLVQPVGSPLSLECTVEGTSNPNLYWYRQAAGRGLQLLFYSVGIGQISSEVPQNLSASRPQDRQFILSSKKLLLSDSGFYLCAWSVPGQGYEQYFGPGTRLTVT.

The chain uses TRBV6-5 and TRBJ2-2; unclear D gene. CDR1 is MNHEY, CDR2 SVGAGI, per germline. V shed 4 bases and J shed 7 bases, with 10 bases lying between them. CDR3 size: 13 residues. The CDR3 is CASSFKAGGELFF. The CDR3 DNA sequence: TGTGCCAGCAGTTTCAAGGCAGGCGGGGAGCTGTTTTTT.

The rearrangement joins TRBV2 to TRBJ1-1, with D maybe TRBD1 (5 bases). V lost 6 bases and J lost 7, with 18 bases in between. The CDR3 sequence is 14 residues long. Germline V gene lookup returns CDR1 SNHLY and CDR2 FYNNEI. For the CDR3, the DNA is TGTGCCAGCAGGCAAGGGGACGTTGTAAGTGAAGCTTTCTTT. Its protein is CASRQGDVVSEAFF. The whole variable domain, filled in from reference TRBV2 and TRBJ1-1, reads EPEVTQTPSHQVTQMGQEVILRCVPISNHLYFYWYRQILGQKVEFLVSFYNNEISEKSEIFDDQFSVERPDGSNFTLKIRSTKLEDSAMYFCASRQGDVVSEAFFGQGTRLTVV.

V is TRBV5-1 and J is TRBJ2-7; 13 nucleotides match TRBD2. Germline V gene sequence: CDR1 SGHRS, CDR2 YFSETQ. CDR3 length: 15 amino acids. Trimming removed 1 base from V and 7 bases from J; junction bases left unmatched: 5. The CDR3 DNA is TGCGCCAGCAGCTTGACTAGCGGGAGGGCCGATGAGCAGTACTTC. This translates into CASSLTSGRADEQYF.

The chain employs TRBV11-2 and TRBJ2-7; 7 bases map to TRBD2. CDR3 length: 16 amino acids. Trimming cost V 5 bases and J 0 bases; bases outside gene matches: 10. Per germline, CDR1 SGHAT and CDR2 FQNNGV. CDR3 protein: CASSTPPAGSSYEQYF. CDR3 in DNA: TGTGCCAGCAGCACTCCCCCAGCGGGAAGCTCCTACGAGCAGTACTTC.

The V and J genes are TRBV7-9 and TRBJ2-2; 7 bases map to TRBD2. The CDR3 runs 16 residues. The J segment lost 4 bases and the V segment lost 1 base, leaving 6 bases of the junction unmatched. CDR1 SEHNR and CDR2 FQNEAQ come from the germline V gene (reference sequence). In DNA, the CDR3 is TGTGCCAGCAGCTTAGTCGGCGGGAGTCGCACCGGGGAGCTGTTTTTT. Protein product: CASSLVGGSRTGELFF.

The gene calls are TRBV5-1 and TRBJ2-5; D not resolved. The CDR3 has 15 amino acids. The V gene's germline CDR1 is SGHRS and CDR2 YFSETQ. V was pared by 4 bases and J by 3 bases, with 16 bases between. The CDR3: CASSHVPHSEETQYF. DNA for the CDR3: TGCGCCAGCAGCCACGTGCCCCACAGCGAAGAGACCCAGTACTTC. The variable domain in full, with the rest retrieved from reference TRBV5-1 and TRBJ2-5, is KAGVTQTPRYLIKTRGQQVTLSCSPISGHRSVSWYQQTPGQGLQFLFEYFSETQRNKGNFPGRFSGRQFSNSRSEMNVSTLELGDSALYLCASSHVPHSEETQYFGPGTRLLVL.

This chain connects TRBV19 to TRBJ2-5; 11 nucleotides match TRBD2. V gave up 3 bases and J gave up 1 base; unmatched junction bases: 4. CDR3 size: 16 residues. Germline V gene lookup returns CDR1 LNHDA and CDR2 SQIVND (reference sequence). The CDR3 bases are TGTGCCAGTAGTATCCCCGGGACTAGCGGCCAAGAGACCCAGTACTTC. It yields the protein CASSIPGTSGQETQYF.

V gene TRBV11-3 combines with J gene TRBJ2-5, with no clear D. Germline V gives CDR1 SGHNT, CDR2 YENEEA. This CDR3 is 15 amino acids long. The ends were cut back, 0 bases at V and 2 bases at J, with 10 bases in the middle. The CDR3 nucleotides read TGTGCCAGCAGCTTAGACGGTAACAGTCAAGAGACCCAGTACTTC. Its protein is CASSLDGNSQETQYF.

This clone appeared a single time. The V gene is TRBV15, the J gene TRBJ1-3; unclear D gene. This CDR3 is 16 amino acids long. Germline assignment: CDR1 LNHNV and CDR2 YYDKDF (reference sequence). The V end was cut by 3 bases, the J end by 4 bases, with 16 bases between. The CDR3 spells CATSSGRGLSGNTIYF. The DNA of the CDR3 is TGTGCCACCAGCAGTGGACGGGGTCTATCCGGAAACACCATATATTTT.

This clone appeared a single time. V is TRBV7-9 and J is TRBJ1-2, with no clear D. This CDR3 contains 15 residues. V shed 1 base and J shed 4 bases, with 13 bases lying between them. The germline gives CDR1 SEHNR, CDR2 FQNEAQ (reference sequence). The chain's CDR3 is CASSLVAAESYGYTF. The CDR3 DNA reads TGTGCCAGCAGCTTAGTAGCAGCCGAAAGCTATGGCTACACCTTC.

The chain has TRBV6-6 and TRBJ1-5, with 7 bases that match TRBD1. The J call could be wrong; TRBJ2-3 is a better fit for the DNA end. The CDR3 covers 14 residues. The germline V gene has CDR1 MNHNY and CDR2 SVGAGI (reference sequence). The CDR3 loop is CASSATGENQPQYF. The CDR3 nucleotides read TGTGCCAGCAGTGCTACAGGGGAAAATCAGCCCCAGTATTTT.

CDR3 sequence reads: CASRAGQGRYEQYF. CDR3 nucleotide sequence: TGTGCCAGCAGGGCTGGACAGGGAAGGTACGAGCAGTACTTC. J is TRBJ2-7 and V is TRBV6-1; 8 bases fit TRBD1. The V gene's germline CDR1 is MNHNS and CDR2 SASEGT. The junction had 8 bases not matched to a gene; V was cut back by 6 bases and J by 4 bases. The CDR3 is 14 residues long.